The T cell receptor (beta chain) under discussion was sequenced for a study of blood T cell repertoires in COVID-19. CDR1 is MNHEY, CDR2 SMNVEV, per germline (reference sequence). The CDR3 runs 14 residues. V lost 9 bases and J 8 bases, leaving 20 bases between the germline ends. Data came from immunoSEQ multiplex PCR; TCRdb stores just in-frame clones and leaves some out. The repertoire consists of about 180,000 clones, with less than 85% occurring once and the leading ten covering around 18%. The TCR sequence derives from a man aged 55 to 70 who had recovered from COVID-19. The sequenced sample was PBMCs or T cells enriched from blood (not recorded which). The genes are TRBV27 and TRBJ2-1; possibly TRBD2 for D (6 bases). The CDR3, as DNA: TGTGCCAGGGAGGGCCTGAGAGTTGGGGATGAGCAGTTCTTC. This encodes CAREGLRVGDEQFF.